A single sample gave rise to the 23 T cell receptor beta chains below, sequenced in a study of spatial heterogeneity in lung cancer. Documented time point: sample taken at primary tumor resection. TCRdb called the 5' RACE reads again in MiXCR, with one record for every CDR3 protein. This table holds 23,000 or so distinct CDR3 sequences, approximately 4.8% found once. The sample in question was PBMCs, obtained at surgery. The receptor set was obtained from a male donor with early-stage non-small cell lung cancer.

This clonotype was detected many times. The junction and the germline gene differ at one end; a read error may be behind it. The V call is TRBV15, the J call TRBJ2-5; D gene unclear. The CDR3 contains 11 residues. In germline, CDR1 is LNHNV, CDR2 YYDKDF (reference sequence). The CDR3 spells CATSGEWDQYF. The CDR3 DNA sequence: TGTGCCACCAGCGGAGAGTGGGACCAGTACTTC.

This clonotype was detected ten times or more. The J gene is TRBJ2-7, the V gene TRBV27; no clear D. The CDR3 length is 11 residues. The ends were cut back, 6 bases at V and 6 bases at J, with 9 bases in the middle. From germline, CDR1 is MNHEY and CDR2 SMNVEV (reference sequence). CDR3: CASSPGSEQYF. The CDR3 DNA reads TGTGCCAGCAGCCCAGGTTCCGAGCAGTACTTC.

This clonotype is labeled medium-sized. The V call is TRBV28, the J call TRBJ2-7, with a possible D match to TRBD2 (6 bases). This CDR3 region has 17 residues. Germline lookup yields CDR1 MDHEN and CDR2 SYDVKM. The V end was cut by 7 bases, the J end by 0 bases, with 22 bases between. CDR3 DNA sequence: TGTGCCAGCACCCGGGGAGGATCGCCTTCAGTCTCCTACGAGCAGTACTTC. Its protein is CASTRGGSPSVSYEQYF.

In this sample, this clonotype turned up many times. V is TRBV2 and J is TRBJ2-3; a weak D match, TRBD1 (5 bases). The length of the CDR3 is 15 residues. Trimming took off 3 bases at V and 4 bases at J, with 14 bases between the two ends. The V gene's germline CDR1 is SNHLY and CDR2 FYNNEI. The CDR3 reads CASSDQQAVADTQYF. CDR3 DNA sequence: TGTGCCAGCAGTGACCAACAGGCCGTCGCAGATACGCAGTATTTT.

In this sample, this clonotype turned up many times. V and J are TRBV9 and TRBJ1-5, with D unclear. Germline V CDR1 and CDR2: SGDLS, YYNGEE. With 3 bases removed from V and 4 bases from J, the gap between germline ends came to 14 bases. The length of the CDR3 is 15 residues. The DNA of the CDR3 is TGTGCCAGCAGCGCCCAAAGTCGACCTAATCAGCCCCAGCATTTT. This translates into CASSAQSRPNQPQHF.

This clonotype was observed at least ten times. This sequence joins TRBV18 and TRBJ1-2, with a possible D match to TRBD1 (6 bases). The CDR3 length is 16 residues. Trimming pared 5 bases from V and 0 bases from J, leaving 16 bases between. Germline V gene lookup returns CDR1 KGHSH and CDR2 LQKENI. In DNA form, the CDR3 reads TGTGCCAGCTCATCAACTGACAGGAACGCTAACTATGGCTACACCTTC. This encodes CASSSTDRNANYGYTF.

This clonotype was recorded at least ten times. The chain employs TRBV5-1 and TRBJ2-1; 9 positions match TRBD1. The CDR3 is made up of 16 amino acids. After removal of 0 bases from V and 3 bases from J, the junction contained 4 bases not matched to a gene. The germline CDR1 and CDR2 sequences are SGHRS and YFSETQ. CDR3 protein: CASSLAPGQGYNEQFF. The CDR3 nucleotides read TGCGCCAGCAGCTTGGCCCCGGGACAGGGCTACAATGAGCAGTTCTTC.

By its share, this clonotype is medium-sized. The chain joins TRBV18 to TRBJ2-3; D is ambiguous. V lost 6 bases and J lost 6, with 10 bases in between. The CDR3 loop spans 12 amino acids. Germline CDR1 KGHSH, CDR2 LQKENI. CDR3 region: CASSESVDTQYF. CDR3 sequence (DNA): TGTGCCAGCTCGGAGAGCGTGGATACGCAGTATTTT.

This clonotype rates as medium-sized. The chain uses TRBV7-2 and TRBJ1-1; no definite D call. V was clipped by 5 bases and J by 5 bases, with 15 bases between them. CDR1 and CDR2 (germline): SGHTA, FQGNSA. The CDR3 loop spans 14 amino acids. CDR3 sequence: CASSGHEGSTEAFF. As DNA, the CDR3 is TGTGCCAGCAGCGGGCACGAAGGGAGTACTGAAGCTTTCTTT.

This clonotype appeared many times. J is TRBJ1-3 and V is TRBV18, with 7 bases identical to TRBD1. CDR1 and CDR2 from the germline V gene are KGHSH and LQKENI. The CDR3 is 14 residues long. The ends lost 3 bases at V and 6 bases at J; junction bases unmatched: 5. CDR3 sequence reads: CASSPRTGENTIYF. CDR3 nucleotides: TGTGCCAGCTCACCCCGGACAGGCGAAAACACCATATATTTT.

In this sample, this clonotype turned up many times. V is TRBV7-9 and J is TRBJ2-5; D uncertain. The CDR3 is 12 residues long. CDR1 is SEHNR, CDR2 FQNEAQ, per germline (reference sequence). V lost 3 bases and J 4 bases, leaving 6 bases between the germline ends. DNA for the CDR3: TGTGCCAGCAGCTTCGATGGAGAGACCCAGTACTTC. Protein product: CASSFDGETQYF.

By proportion, this clonotype is medium-sized. The CDR3 protein is CSVVGQGNTEAFF. CDR3 in DNA: TGCAGCGTTGTTGGACAGGGGAACACTGAAGCTTTCTTT. This rearrangement joins TRBV29-1 to TRBJ1-1, with 8 positions matching TRBD1. Trimming cost V 4 bases and J 1 base; bases outside gene matches: 2. CDR3 length: 13 residues. Germline assignment: CDR1 SQVTM and CDR2 ANQGSEA.

This clonotype was seen many times. Written as DNA, the CDR3 is TGTGCCAGCAGCCCCTTAGCGGGGGGATTTGATGAGCAGTTCTTC. The encoded protein is CASSPLAGGFDEQFF. V is TRBV7-9 and J is TRBJ2-1, with 10 bases identical to TRBD2. V shed 5 bases and J 8 bases; nucleotides not matched to a gene: 9. The CDR3 is made up of 15 amino acids. The germline V gene encodes CDR1 SEHNR and CDR2 FQNEAQ (reference sequence).

This clonotype showed up just a few times. The chain uses TRBV19 and TRBJ2-1; the match to TRBD2 covers 7 bases. The CDR3 consists of 14 residues. J gave up 7 bases and V 7 bases, and 10 bases lay outside the gene matches. Germline V CDR1 and CDR2: LNHDA, SQIVND (reference sequence). The CDR3 sequence: CASTMIGTMNEQFF. DNA of the CDR3: TGTGCCAGTACCATGATCGGGACTATGAATGAGCAGTTCTTC. The full variable domain, its missing parts supplied by reference TRBV19 and TRBJ2-1, is DGGITQSPKYLFRKEGQNVTLSCEQNLNHDAMYWYRQDPGQGLRLIYYSQIVNDFQKGDIAEGYSVSREKKESFPLTVTSAQKNPTAFYLCASTMIGTMNEQFFGPGTRLTVL.

This clonotype appeared many times. This rearrangement joins TRBV3-1 to TRBJ2-5, with D perhaps TRBD1 or TRBD2 (5 bases each). Trimming shortened V by 4 bases and J by 11 bases, and 20 bases separated the two germline ends. CDR3 length equals 14 residues. CDR1 is LGHDT, CDR2 YNNKEL, per germline (reference sequence). The CDR3 reads CASSLSSRGPRQYF. CDR3 DNA: TGTGCCAGCAGCCTTTCATCTCGGGGACCAAGGCAGTACTTC.

This clonotype occurred many times. The CDR3, as DNA: TGTGCCAGCAGTTCCCTGACAGGAGGAGGCATTCAGTACTTC. Protein product: CASSSLTGGGIQYF. The chain is built from TRBV6-6 and TRBJ2-4; D perhaps matches TRBD1 (6 bases). Trimming removed 4 bases at V and 9 bases at J, with 16 bases between. The V gene's germline CDR1 is MNHNY and CDR2 SVGAGI (reference sequence). CDR3 size: 14 residues.

This clonotype was counted at least ten times. The rearrangement joins TRBV5-1 to TRBJ2-3, with 7 nucleotides matching TRBD2. CDR3 length equals 13 residues. J lost 2 bases, V lost 5 bases, and 2 bases had no gene match. Germline assignment: CDR1 SGHRS and CDR2 YFSETQ. For the CDR3, the DNA is TGCGCCAGCAGACGGGGGGACACAGATACGCAGTATTTT. Protein product: CASRRGDTDTQYF.

The rearrangement uses TRBV6-1 and TRBJ2-7; 7 bases line up with TRBD2. From germline, CDR1 is MNHNS and CDR2 SASEGT. Trimming cost V 4 bases and J 3 bases; bases outside gene matches: 9. There are 15 residues in the CDR3. CDR3 sequence reads: CASSGPGLRSYEQYF. The CDR3 region has the DNA TGTGCCAGCAGTGGCCCGGGACTACGGAGCTACGAGCAGTACTTC.

Details on this clonotype: Since a much larger clone is just one base distant, this may be a read error. The chain has TRBV7-6 and TRBJ2-1; no firm D call. Germline CDR1 and CDR2: SGHVS and FNYEAQ. The CDR3 has 13 amino acids. CDR3: CVSSFQIYNEQFF. For the CDR3, the DNA is TGTGTCAGCAGCTTCCAAATATACAATGAGCAGTTCTTC.

This clonotype was observed many times. This rearrangement joins TRBV29-1 to TRBJ2-3; 8 positions match TRBD2. CDR1 is SQVTM, CDR2 ANQGSEA, per germline. The CDR3 length is 15 residues. V gave up 5 bases and J gave up 1 base; unmatched junction bases: 8. DNA of the CDR3: TGCAGCGTTAGTTGGAGCGGGAGAGGCACAGATACGCAGTATTTT. This sequence encodes CSVSWSGRGTDTQYF.

In this sample, this clonotype turned up a few times. The genes are TRBV18 and TRBJ2-2; D is unresolved. Trimming took 4 bases from V and 0 from J, leaving 9 bases between them. In germline, CDR1 is KGHSH, CDR2 LQKENI. CDR3 length: 15 amino acids. CDR3 region: CASSQVDANTGELFF. CDR3 coding DNA: TGTGCCAGCTCACAGGTAGACGCGAACACCGGGGAGCTGTTTTTT.

This clonotype came up many times. V and J are TRBV27 and TRBJ2-7; TRBD1 might be the D (5 bases). Germline V gives CDR1 MNHEY, CDR2 SMNVEV (reference sequence). This CDR3 is built from 13 residues. V lost 2 bases and J 2 bases, leaving 7 bases between the germline ends. The CDR3 DNA reads TGTGCCAGCAGTTTAAGACAGACCTACGAGCAGTACTTC. Amino acids: CASSLRQTYEQYF.

In this sample, this clonotype turned up many times. This chain uses TRBV5-1 with TRBJ2-7; D remains ambiguous. In germline, CDR1 is SGHRS, CDR2 YFSETQ. The CDR3 covers 17 residues. V shed 0 bases and J shed 0 bases, with 16 bases lying between them. CDR3 sequence: CASSLVFGSESSYEQYF. CDR3 nucleotide sequence: TGCGCCAGCAGCTTGGTATTCGGGTCCGAGAGCTCCTACGAGCAGTACTTC. Full variable domain (missing parts from reference TRBV5-1 and TRBJ2-7): KAGVTQTPRYLIKTRGQQVTLSCSPISGHRSVSWYQQTPGQGLQFLFEYFSETQRNKGNFPGRFSGRQFSNSRSEMNVSTLELGDSALYLCASSLVFGSESSYEQYFGPGTRLTVT.